This TCR beta chain was obtained from a study of Ad26.COV2.S vaccination and SARS-CoV-2 variants. Study summary: Ad26.COV2.S, an intramuscular injection, was given once or twice 56 days apart.

The CDR3 extends over 14 amino acids. V gave up 0 bases and J gave up 3 bases, with 8 bases separating them. Germline V CDR1 and CDR2: KGHSH, LQKENI. Treatment noted: about 20 received Ad26.COV2.S at low or high dose, single or two shots; roughly five received placebo; per-sample allocation not given. Vaccine and placebo recipients were sampled on day 63 after the first injection. Measured with immunoSEQ multiplex PCR; TCRdb has only the in-frame clones, and not every one. The table shows around 450,000 clones, with 90% occurring only once. This TCR came from a person between 18 and 59 years old who received the Ad26.COV2.S COVID-19 vaccine or a placebo. Sequences were derived from peripheral blood, sampled in a trial of Ad26.COV2.S vaccine versus placebo. V is TRBV18 and J is TRBJ2-5; no reliable D call. The CDR3: CASSPPVAEETQYF. For the CDR3, the DNA is TGTGCCAGCTCACCACCCGTCGCGGAAGAGACCCAGTACTTC.